This entry lists 17 T cell receptor beta chains sequenced from one sample in a study of blood T cell repertoires in COVID-19. Clones were read by immunoSEQ multiplex PCR, and TCRdb kept only the in-frame ones, dropping some. In the table there are roughly 220,000 clones, 85% to 90% of which are singletons. Sequencing input: peripheral blood. These receptors were collected from an older man with acute or convalescent COVID-19.

This chain joins TRBV5-1 and TRBJ1-2; TRBD1 aligns across 10 bases. Per the germline V gene, CDR1 is SGHRS and CDR2 is YFSETQ. This CDR3 is 16 amino acids long. Trimming removed 4 bases from V and 7 bases from J; junction bases left unmatched: 13. CDR3 sequence (DNA): TGCGCCAGCAGCATACAACCGGGACAGGGGCAAGGTGGCTACACCTTC. Its translation is CASSIQPGQGQGGYTF. The full variable domain, completed using reference TRBV5-1 and TRBJ1-2, is KAGVTQTPRYLIKTRGQQVTLSCSPISGHRSVSWYQQTPGQGLQFLFEYFSETQRNKGNFPGRFSGRQFSNSRSEMNVSTLELGDSALYLCASSIQPGQGQGGYTFGSGTRLTVV.

The rearrangement links TRBV10-3 to TRBJ1-1; D remains unclear. Trimming left V 7 bases short and J 2 bases short, with 11 bases between. Germline lookup yields CDR1 ENHRY and CDR2 SYGVKD. The CDR3 sequence is 13 residues long. As DNA, the CDR3 is TGTGCCATCAAGTCTACGTACAACACTGAAGCTTTCTTT. Translation: CAIKSTYNTEAFF.

This clone was observed once. This chain links TRBV4-3 with TRBJ1-2; no clear D. Trimming cost V 1 base and J 1 base, with 10 bases left between them. CDR1 is LGHNA and CDR2 is YSLEER in the germline V gene. The CDR3 runs 15 residues. The CDR3 protein is CASSQVVSLNYGYTF. The CDR3 bases are TGCGCCAGCAGCCAAGTCGTGAGCCTTAACTATGGCTACACCTTC.

Written as DNA, the CDR3 is TGTGCCACCAGCCGTGAACAGGGGGGGCTGAGCGAGCAGTACTTC. Its translation: CATSREQGGLSEQYF. The chain couples TRBV15 to TRBJ2-7; D is possibly TRBD1 (8 bases). The CDR3 loop spans 15 amino acids. V lost 5 bases and J lost 6, with 20 bases in between. CDR1 and CDR2 from the germline V gene are LNHNV and YYDKDF (reference sequence).

This clone was detected once. This sample includes further DNA sequences coding for the same CDR3. The chain has TRBV7-7 and TRBJ2-2; 7 bases are shared with TRBD2. The CDR3 has 14 amino acids. In germline, CDR1 is SSHAT, CDR2 FNYEAQ (reference sequence). V lost 2 bases to trimming and J lost 4 bases; unmatched junction nucleotides: 1. The CDR3 loop reads CASSLTGGTGELFF. For the CDR3, the DNA is TGTGCCAGCAGCTTAACGGGGGGCACCGGGGAGCTGTTTTTT.

The chain carries TRBV6-5 and TRBJ1-1; D is possibly TRBD1 (6 bases). V gave up 4 bases and J gave up 4 bases, with 16 bases separating them. This CDR3 spans 15 amino acids. The germline gives CDR1 MNHEY, CDR2 SVGAGI. The CDR3 sequence is CASSSLQGIGTEAFF. The CDR3 DNA follows: TGTGCCAGCAGTTCGTTACAGGGTATCGGCACTGAAGCTTTCTTT.

This clone was counted a few times. This chain links TRBV3-1 (or the pseudogene TRBV3-2) with TRBJ1-1; weak D call: TRBD1 (6 bases). The germline CDR1 and CDR2 sequences are LGHDT and YNNKEL (reference sequence). Trimming removed 1 base at V and 5 bases at J, with 14 bases between. The CDR3 is 15 residues long. For the CDR3, the DNA is TGTGCCAGCAGCCAAGGGGGGCGCCGTGGGACTGAAGCTTTCTTT. Its protein product is CASSQGGRRGTEAFF.

The rearrangement links TRBV27 to TRBJ1-2; D ambiguous. CDR3 length: 13 amino acids. V was cut by 2 bases and J by 7 bases, with 11 bases left in between. Germline V gene lookup returns CDR1 MNHEY and CDR2 SMNVEV (reference sequence). The CDR3 sequence: CASSLGGYGGYTF. The CDR3 nucleotides read TGTGCCAGCAGTTTAGGAGGGTATGGTGGCTACACCTTC.

The chain recombines TRBV28 with TRBJ1-6, with D possibly matching TRBD1 (5 bases). V lost 1 base and J 7 bases, leaving 17 bases between the germline ends. This CDR3 has 17 residues. Germline CDR1 MDHEN, CDR2 SYDVKM. CDR3 sequence (DNA): TGTGCCAGCAGTTTATTTGTGGGAGGGGCGAGGAATTCACCCCTCCACTTT. Protein product: CASSLFVGGARNSPLHF.

The sample holds a few counts of this clone. The chain couples TRBV5-1 to TRBJ2-1; 11 nucleotides line up with TRBD1. J was trimmed by 7 bases and V by 4 bases; bases with no gene match: 7. The CDR3 consists of 15 residues. Germline loops: CDR1 SGHRS, CDR2 YFSETQ. The CDR3 sequence: CASSRTGTGGNEQFF. CDR3 sequence (DNA): TGCGCCAGCAGCCGTACCGGGACAGGGGGAAATGAGCAGTTCTTC.

The V gene is TRBV5-1, the J gene TRBJ1-2; 10 positions agree with TRBD1. J was trimmed by 5 bases and V by 4 bases; bases with no gene match: 20. The CDR3 length is 19 residues. The V gene's germline CDR1 is SGHRS and CDR2 YFSETQ. CDR3 amino acids: CASSLISPDRGRAIYGYTF. The CDR3 DNA is TGCGCCAGCAGCCTCATCTCGCCTGACAGGGGGCGCGCGATTTATGGCTACACCTTC. Filled out from reference TRBV5-1 and TRBJ1-2, the complete variable domain reads KAGVTQTPRYLIKTRGQQVTLSCSPISGHRSVSWYQQTPGQGLQFLFEYFSETQRNKGNFPGRFSGRQFSNSRSEMNVSTLELGDSALYLCASSLISPDRGRAIYGYTFGSGTRLTVV.

This rearrangement joins TRBV7-6 to TRBJ1-6, with a tentative D call TRBD1 (5 bases). The CDR3 loop spans 15 amino acids. Germline-derived CDR1 and CDR2 are SGHVS and FNYEAQ. V was pared by 1 base and J by 9 bases, with 13 bases between. The CDR3 coding sequence is TGTGCCAGCAGCTTAGGTTACGGGGGAACTTCACCCCTCCACTTT. Amino acids: CASSLGYGGTSPLHF.

The chain carries TRBV6-6 and TRBJ2-7; possible D gene TRBD2, 6 bases. The germline V gene has CDR1 MNHNY and CDR2 SVGAGI (reference sequence). This CDR3 has 14 amino acids. Trimming removed 7 bases from V and 4 bases from J, with 17 bases in between. The CDR3: CASTTGEAMYEQYF. CDR3 in DNA: TGTGCCAGCACCACGGGGGAGGCGATGTACGAGCAGTACTTC.

This chain connects TRBV19 to TRBJ2-7; a possible D gene is TRBD2 (6 bases). CDR3 length: 14 amino acids. CDR1 and CDR2 (germline): LNHDA, SQIVND (reference sequence). Trimming stripped 6 bases from V and 2 bases from J, with 14 bases between. The CDR3 DNA follows: TGTGCCAGTAGCAATAGCGGACCTCCCTACGAGCAGTACTTC. Its protein is CASSNSGPPYEQYF.

This rearrangement joins TRBV5-5 to TRBJ1-6; 9 bases line up with TRBD1. The CDR3 consists of 17 residues. The ends lost 0 bases at V and 8 bases at J; junction bases unmatched: 9. The germline gives CDR1 SGHKS, CDR2 YYEKEE (reference sequence). The CDR3 sequence is CASSLDALTGGYSPLHF. In nucleotides, the CDR3 is TGTGCCAGCAGCTTGGATGCCTTAACAGGGGGCTATTCACCCCTCCACTTT.

The V call is TRBV4-3, the J call TRBJ2-6; TRBD1 matches 7 bases. J lost 0 bases, V lost 5 bases, and 7 bases had no gene match. The CDR3 has 17 residues. Germline assignment: CDR1 LGHNA and CDR2 YSLEER. The CDR3 DNA reads TGCGCCAGCAGCTTGACAGGGAGTTTCTCTGGGGCCAACGTCCTGACTTTC. Amino acids: CASSLTGSFSGANVLTF.

With regard to this clone: This clone may be a read error of a much larger clone one base away. Other DNA sequences of this sample code for an identical CDR3. The chain employs TRBV18 and TRBJ2-2; D gene uncertain. The V gene lost 5 bases and the J gene lost 3 bases, with 4 bases spanning the gap. This CDR3 comprises 12 residues. Per germline, CDR1 KGHSH and CDR2 LQKENI. The CDR3 DNA sequence: TGTGCCAGCTCATCTTACACCGGGGAGCTGTTTTTT. Amino acids: CASSSYTGELFF.